This TCR beta chain was identified during a study of CD8+ T cells in alopecia areata. Treatment specified: oral pan-JAK inhibitor, 5-10 mg twice daily. Extraction of RNA preceded its reverse transcription into cDNA, which served as the sequencing template. Clones were read by immunoSEQ multiplex PCR, and TCRdb kept only the in-frame ones, dropping some. This repertoire shows 110,000 to 150,000 clones, nearly 55% found once; its top ten account for 15% to 20%. The input for sequencing was CD8+ T cells sorted from blood, taken at week 4, from a patient treated with tofacitinib. The sequence was collected from a human donor with alopecia areata.

CDR3 sequence (DNA): TGTGCCTGGAGTGGCCTACCTCCGGGAGCGGGTGGCTACACCTTC. It yields the protein CAWSGLPPGAGGYTF. The rearrangement links TRBV30 to TRBJ1-2; no clear D. Looked up from germline, CDR1 is GTSNPN and CDR2 is SVGIG (reference sequence). The V gene lost 1 base and the J gene lost 7 bases, with 19 bases spanning the gap. This CDR3 spans 15 amino acids.